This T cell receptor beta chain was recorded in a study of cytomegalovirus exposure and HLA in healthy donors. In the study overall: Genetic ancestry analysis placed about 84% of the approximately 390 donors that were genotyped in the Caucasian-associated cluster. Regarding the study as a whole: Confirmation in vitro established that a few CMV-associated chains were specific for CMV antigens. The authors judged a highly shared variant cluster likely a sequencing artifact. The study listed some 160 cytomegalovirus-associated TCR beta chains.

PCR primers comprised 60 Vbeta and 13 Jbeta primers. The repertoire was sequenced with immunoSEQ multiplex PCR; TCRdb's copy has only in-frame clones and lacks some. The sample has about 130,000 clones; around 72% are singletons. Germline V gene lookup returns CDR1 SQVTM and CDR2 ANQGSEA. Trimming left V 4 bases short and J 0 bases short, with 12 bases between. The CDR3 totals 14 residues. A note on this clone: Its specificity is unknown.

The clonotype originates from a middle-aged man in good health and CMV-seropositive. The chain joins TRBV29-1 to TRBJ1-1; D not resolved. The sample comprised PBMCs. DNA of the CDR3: TGCAGCGTTGCTAGACGGAACCTGAACACTGAAGCTTTCTTT. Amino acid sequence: CSVARRNLNTEAFF.